This section outlines one T cell receptor beta chain sequence together with its context. The entry originates in a study of blood T cell repertoires in COVID-19. Study as a whole: Some COVID-19 samples were acute and others convalescent; all came from the United States, Italy and Spain. Sample material is recorded as cDNA or gDNA derived from T cells, B-cell-depleted T cells, or PBMCs.

V shed 5 bases and J shed 4 bases, with 16 bases lying between them. This CDR3 region has 15 residues. Per the germline V gene, CDR1 is SGHTA and CDR2 is FQGNSA. Original handling: From reference gene primer amplification, estimates of nucleated cell counts were derived. The method was immunoSEQ multiplex PCR; TCRdb's version includes in-frame clones alone and lacks a portion of them. The DNA gave D and trimming, while V, J and clone size come from that table. Here the sample spans under 75,000 clones, 88% being singletons. Sequenced sample: peripheral blood. The TCR comes from a human donor in a cohort sampled during active COVID-19. The J gene is TRBJ2-3, the V gene TRBV7-2; tentative D call: TRBD1 (5 bases). In nucleotides, the CDR3 is TGTGCCAGCAGCCTCCTACAGGATGTTCCAGATACGCAGTATTTT. This codes for CASSLLQDVPDTQYF.